This entry lists 20 T cell receptor beta chains sequenced from one sample in a study of blood T cell repertoires in COVID-19. Clones were sequenced by immunoSEQ multiplex PCR, and TCRdb holds only the in-frame ones, with some missing. This sample carries about 89,000 clones, about 91% of them seen once, and the ten largest clones take about 0.51%. The sample was peripheral blood. The receptors were sampled from a man aged 55 to 70 with acute or convalescent COVID-19.

This chain joins TRBV2 and TRBJ1-3; D may be TRBD1 (5 bases). The CDR3 extends over 18 amino acids. V lost 6 bases and J 0 bases, leaving 21 bases between the germline ends. Germline V lookup: CDR1 SNHLY, CDR2 FYNNEI. CDR3 in amino acids: CASRNTRGLGSSGNTIYF. The DNA for the CDR3 is TGTGCCAGCAGGAACACAAGGGGTCTAGGTAGCTCTGGAAACACCATATATTTT.

This chain joins TRBV4-1 and TRBJ1-6; the match to TRBD1 covers 8 bases. The CDR3 contains 16 residues. Germline CDR1 is MGHRA and CDR2 is YSYEKL. After removal of 5 bases from V and 7 bases from J, the junction contained 10 bases not matched to a gene. The CDR3 DNA reads TGCGCCAGCAGCTATAACCAGGGGGCTGAGAATTCACCCCTCCACTTT. It translates to CASSYNQGAENSPLHF.

The chain links TRBV29-1 to TRBJ1-1; TRBD1 aligns across 8 bases. After removal of 6 bases from V and 0 bases from J, the junction contained 6 bases not matched to a gene. CDR1 SQVTM and CDR2 ANQGSEA come from the germline V gene. The CDR3 sequence is 14 residues long. CDR3 sequence: CSVRQGPMNTEAFF. The CDR3 DNA is TGCAGCGTCCGACAGGGGCCCATGAACACTGAAGCTTTCTTT. Full variable domain (remainder filled in from reference TRBV29-1 and TRBJ1-1): SAVISQKPSRDICQRGTSLTIQCQVDSQVTMMFWYRQQPGQSLTLIATANQGSEATYESGFVIDKFPISRPNLTFSTLTVSNMSPEDSSIYLCSVRQGPMNTEAFFGQGTRLTVV.

The chain uses TRBV12-3 or TRBV12-4 and TRBJ2-7, with D possibly matching TRBD2 (5 bases). The CDR3 is made up of 13 amino acids. V lost 10 bases and J lost 0, with 13 bases in between. The CDR3 loop reads CAIQVEGSYEQYF. The CDR3 nucleotides are TGTGCCATCCAAGTTGAGGGCTCCTACGAGCAGTACTTC.

This rearrangement joins TRBV7-8 to TRBJ2-1, with 8 bases lining up with TRBD2. Germline CDR1 reads SGHVS; CDR2 reads FQNEAQ. V trimming: 5 bases; J trimming: 11 bases; junction bases outside the gene matches: 8. The CDR3 consists of 13 residues. CDR3 residues: CASSPGGQVQQFF. The CDR3 DNA is TGTGCCAGCAGCCCGGGGGGGCAGGTCCAGCAGTTCTTC. The full variable domain, its missing parts supplied by reference TRBV7-8 and TRBJ2-1, is GAGVSQSPRYKVAKRGQDVALRCDPISGHVSLFWYQQALGQGPEFLTYFQNEAQLDKSGLPSDRFFAERPEGSVSTLKIQRTQQEDSAVYLCASSPGGQVQQFFGPGTRLTVL.

This chain uses TRBV7-9 with TRBJ2-7; D not certain. Per the germline V gene, CDR1 is SEHNR and CDR2 is FQNEAQ (reference sequence). Trimming removed 5 bases at V and 5 bases at J, with 16 bases between. The CDR3 length is 14 residues. The CDR3 region has the DNA TGTGCCAGCAGCCCCCCACTCGGGTCCGACGAGCAGTACTTC. This sequence encodes CASSPPLGSDEQYF.

The chain combines TRBV4-2 with TRBJ2-3; 7 positions match TRBD2. CDR3 size: 16 residues. The V gene end was trimmed by 3 bases and the J gene end by 0 bases; junction bases not matched to a gene: 6. The germline V gene has CDR1 LGHNA and CDR2 YNFKEQ. The CDR3 spells CASSQKIAGSTDTQYF. The CDR3 region has the DNA TGTGCCAGCAGCCAGAAGATAGCGGGTAGCACAGATACGCAGTATTTT.

The genes are TRBV19 and TRBJ1-5, with a possible D match to TRBD1 (6 bases). Per the germline V gene, CDR1 is LNHDA and CDR2 is SQIVND (reference sequence). Trimming shortened V by 5 bases and J by 5 bases, and 10 bases separated the two germline ends. CDR3 size: 13 residues. Written as DNA, the CDR3 is TGTGCCAGTAGTTGGGGGCGGGATCAGCCCCAGCATTTT. This codes for CASSWGRDQPQHF.

The J gene is TRBJ2-7, the V gene TRBV27; 10 bases fit TRBD2. CDR1 is MNHEY and CDR2 is SMNVEV in the germline V gene (reference sequence). The CDR3 is made up of 14 amino acids. V gave up 8 bases and J gave up 5 bases; unmatched junction bases: 9. The CDR3 DNA reads TGTGCCAGCCGCAGGGGACTAGCGTCCGACGAGCAGTACTTC. This codes for CASRRGLASDEQYF.

The chain uses TRBV7-9 and TRBJ1-1; no reliable D call. The CDR3 runs 13 residues. Trimming pared 7 bases from V and 5 bases from J, leaving 14 bases between. Germline loops: CDR1 SEHNR, CDR2 FQNEAQ (reference sequence). CDR3: CASTGGASTEAFF. The CDR3 nucleotides read TGTGCCAGCACCGGCGGCGCGAGTACTGAAGCTTTCTTT.

The chain has TRBV25-1 and TRBJ2-1, with 7 bases aligning to TRBD2. V was clipped by 8 bases and J by 5 bases; unmatched bases: 12. Germline V CDR1 and CDR2: MGHDK, SYGVNS. This CDR3 spans 15 amino acids. CDR3 sequence reads: CASQRGSGFDNEQFF. CDR3 in DNA: TGTGCCAGCCAGCGGGGCTCAGGGTTCGACAATGAGCAGTTCTTC.

This chain connects TRBV7-9 to TRBJ2-5; no clear D. Trimming left V 6 bases short and J 7 bases short, with 21 bases between. This CDR3 contains 15 residues. CDR1 and CDR2 from the germline V gene are SEHNR and FQNEAQ (reference sequence). The CDR3: CASRPSRTLRGTQYF. The DNA of the CDR3 is TGTGCCAGCAGGCCATCGAGAACCCTACGCGGGACCCAGTACTTC.

The V call is TRBV11-2, the J call TRBJ1-6; D is unresolved. This CDR3 region has 15 residues. Looked up from germline, CDR1 is SGHAT and CDR2 is FQNNGV. Trimming pared 5 bases from V and 4 bases from J, leaving 12 bases between. The CDR3 sequence is CASSQSGGYNSPLHF. CDR3 coding DNA: TGTGCCAGCAGCCAAAGTGGAGGTTATAATTCACCCCTCCACTTT.

The V gene is TRBV19, the J gene TRBJ2-4, with 10 nucleotides matching TRBD2. This CDR3 has 17 amino acids. Germline CDR1 and CDR2: LNHDA and SQIVND (reference sequence). The J segment lost 2 bases and the V segment lost 9 bases, leaving 13 bases of the junction unmatched. The CDR3 spells CASVGRTSGNPKNIQYF. The CDR3 DNA reads as TGTGCCAGCGTCGGACGTACTAGCGGGAACCCCAAAAACATTCAGTACTTC.

The gene calls are TRBV30 and TRBJ1-6; D is unresolved. The CDR3 totals 13 residues. CDR1 is GTSNPN and CDR2 is SVGIG in the germline V gene (reference sequence). The V and J ends lost 3 bases and 3 bases respectively, with 6 bases between them. The CDR3 bases are TGTGCCTGGAGGGGGAGCTATAATTCACCCCTCCACTTT. Protein: CAWRGSYNSPLHF.

This chain connects TRBV30 to TRBJ2-7; maybe TRBD2 (7 bases). Germline V lookup: CDR1 GTSNPN, CDR2 SVGIG (reference sequence). This CDR3 is built from 12 residues. V lost 5 bases to trimming and J lost 3 bases, with 11 bases between them. The CDR3 here is CAWEGGNYEQYF. The CDR3, as DNA: TGTGCCTGGGAGGGGGGGAACTACGAGCAGTACTTC. The whole variable domain, remainder taken from reference TRBV30 and TRBJ2-7, is SQTIHQWPATLVQPVGSPLSLECTVEGTSNPNLYWYRQAAGRGLQLLFYSVGIGQISSEVPQNLSASRPQDRQFILSSKKLLLSDSGFYLCAWEGGNYEQYFGPGTRLTVT.

The chain has TRBV5-1 and TRBJ1-1, with D hard to call. Germline values: CDR1 SGHRS, CDR2 YFSETQ. Trimming shortened V by 2 bases and J by 1 base, and 12 bases separated the two germline ends. The CDR3 has 15 amino acids. For the CDR3, the DNA is TGCGCCAGCAGCTTTGATGTTGCAGGGAACACTGAAGCTTTCTTT. It translates to CASSFDVAGNTEAFF.

This sequence joins TRBV19 and TRBJ1-6; D may be TRBD1 (6 bases). The CDR3 loop spans 14 amino acids. The germline V gene encodes CDR1 LNHDA and CDR2 SQIVND (reference sequence). Trimming cost V 4 bases and J 5 bases, with 9 bases left between them. The CDR3 DNA reads TGTGCCAGTAGTACCGGACAGAATAATTCACCCCTCCACTTT. Protein product: CASSTGQNNSPLHF.

The J gene is TRBJ2-2, the V gene TRBV6-1; 7 bases align to TRBD1. The germline V gene encodes CDR1 MNHNS and CDR2 SASEGT. This CDR3 spans 16 amino acids. Unmatched junction bases numbered 4, after V lost 3 bases and J lost 0 bases. The CDR3 loop is CASSERQGANTGELFF. CDR3 coding DNA: TGTGCCAGCAGTGAGCGACAGGGTGCGAACACCGGGGAGCTGTTTTTT.

This chain connects TRBV5-5 to TRBJ2-7; a possible D gene is TRBD1 (6 bases). There are 13 residues in the CDR3. Germline V CDR1 and CDR2: SGHKS, YYEKEE (reference sequence). V was trimmed by 3 bases and J by 8 bases, leaving 15 bases between them. The chain's CDR3 is CASSYGQPEKQYF. The CDR3 DNA reads as TGTGCCAGCAGCTACGGACAGCCTGAGAAGCAGTACTTC.